Listed here are 9 T cell receptor beta chains from one sample, sequenced in a study of OX40 agonist ivuxolimab in advanced cancers. Data came from immunoSEQ multiplex PCR; TCRdb stores just in-frame clones and leaves some out. The sample includes more than 80,000 clones, approximately 90% of them seen just once. The sequencing used CD4+ or CD8+ T cells sorted from blood, collected in a trial of the OX40 agonist ivuxolimab. These receptors originate from an adult with an advanced solid tumor such as melanoma, head and neck, liver or kidney cancer.

This chain uses TRBV5-1 with TRBJ2-3, with 8 bases that match TRBD1. This CDR3 is built from 14 residues. Trimming at V came to 5 bases and at J to 9 bases, leaving 11 bases not matched to a gene. Germline loops: CDR1 SGHRS, CDR2 YFSETQ. The DNA of the CDR3 is TGCGCCAGCAGTCCAGGACAGGGAAGTACCACGCAGTATTTT. The encoded protein is CASSPGQGSTTQYF. The complete variable domain, with remaining parts taken from reference TRBV5-1 and TRBJ2-3, reads KAGVTQTPRYLIKTRGQQVTLSCSPISGHRSVSWYQQTPGQGLQFLFEYFSETQRNKGNFPGRFSGRQFSNSRSEMNVSTLELGDSALYLCASSPGQGSTTQYFGPGTRLTVL.

The chain links TRBV28 to TRBJ2-3; no clear D gene. Germline-derived CDR1 and CDR2 are MDHEN and SYDVKM. The CDR3 contains 11 residues. Trimming shortened V by 4 bases and J by 4 bases, and 3 bases separated the two germline ends. The CDR3 here is CASSSPDTQYF. The CDR3 DNA reads TGTGCCAGCAGTTCCCCAGATACGCAGTATTTT.

The V gene is TRBV2, the J gene TRBJ2-2; D might be TRBD1 (5 bases). V lost 4 bases and J 1 base, leaving 10 bases between the germline ends. Germline lookup yields CDR1 SNHLY and CDR2 FYNNEI. The CDR3 runs 15 residues. The CDR3 DNA sequence: TGTGCCAGCAGTGCCCAAGGGGTGAACACCGGGGAGCTGTTTTTT. This codes for CASSAQGVNTGELFF.

Here the CDR3 reads CASSLQPPGGAGGYGYTF. CDR3 DNA sequence: TGCGCCAGCAGCCTCCAACCCCCCGGTGGGGCCGGAGGCTATGGCTACACCTTC. This chain links TRBV4-1 with TRBJ1-2, with a weak D call TRBD1 (5 bases). Trimming took off 4 bases at V and 4 bases at J, with 25 bases between the two ends. This CDR3 has 18 residues. Germline loops: CDR1 MGHRA, CDR2 YSYEKL.

This clone was seen only a few times. V and J are TRBV27 and TRBJ2-5; the D gene is possibly TRBD2 (5 bases). Trimming took off 5 bases at V and 1 base at J, with 14 bases between the two ends. In germline, CDR1 is MNHEY, CDR2 SMNVEV (reference sequence). The length of the CDR3 is 15 residues. This CDR3 reads CASSPRDTSQETQYF. CDR3 bases: TGTGCCAGCAGTCCCCGGGATACGTCCCAAGAGACCCAGTACTTC.

The chain links TRBV5-1 to TRBJ2-1; 7 nucleotides line up with TRBD2. The V gene's germline CDR1 is SGHRS and CDR2 YFSETQ. V gave up 0 bases and J gave up 0 bases; unmatched junction bases: 3. The CDR3 consists of 16 residues. The CDR3 bases are TGCGCCAGCAGCTTGGGACTAGCCGCCTCCTACAATGAGCAGTTCTTC. Translating it yields CASSLGLAASYNEQFF.

The V and J genes are TRBV14 and TRBJ2-1; no reliable D call. The CDR3 runs 13 residues. In germline, CDR1 is SGHDN, CDR2 FVKESK. Trimming shortened V by 3 bases and J by 5 bases, and 8 bases separated the two germline ends. CDR3 DNA: TGTGCCAGCAGCCACGACGTAAACAATGAGCAGTTCTTC. The encoded protein is CASSHDVNNEQFF.

The V gene is TRBV5-1, the J gene TRBJ1-4, with a tentative D call TRBD1 (5 bases). Germline V gene data show CDR1 as SGHRS and CDR2 as YFSETQ. The CDR3 covers 15 residues. V dropped 1 base and J dropped 7 bases, with 14 bases sitting between them. CDR3 DNA sequence: TGCGCCAGCAGCTTGAGGCGCGGGGGAGTTGAAAAACTGTTTTTT. It codes for CASSLRRGGVEKLFF.

The chain couples TRBV6-6 to TRBJ1-2; the D gene is possibly TRBD1 (5 bases). Trimming took off 5 bases at V and 4 bases at J, with 8 bases between the two ends. CDR3 length: 12 amino acids. Germline V CDR1 and CDR2: MNHNY, SVGAGI (reference sequence). CDR3 coding DNA: TGTGCCAGCAGTGGGGACCTCTATGGCTACACCTTC. Its protein is CASSGDLYGYTF.